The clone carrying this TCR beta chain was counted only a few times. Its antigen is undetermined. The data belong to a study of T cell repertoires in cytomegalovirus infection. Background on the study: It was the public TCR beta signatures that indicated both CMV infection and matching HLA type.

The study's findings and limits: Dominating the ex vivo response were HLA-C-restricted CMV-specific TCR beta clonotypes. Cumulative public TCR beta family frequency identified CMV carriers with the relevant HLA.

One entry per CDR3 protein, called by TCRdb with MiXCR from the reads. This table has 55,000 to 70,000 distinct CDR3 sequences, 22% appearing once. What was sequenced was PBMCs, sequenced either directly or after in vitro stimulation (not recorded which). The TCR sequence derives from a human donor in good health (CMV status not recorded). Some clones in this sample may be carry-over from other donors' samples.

CDR3 protein: CAISARDRSSYNEQFF. For the CDR3, the DNA is TGTGCCATCAGTGCCCGAGACAGGAGCTCCTACAATGAGCAGTTCTTC. This chain uses TRBV10-3 with TRBJ2-1, with D possibly being TRBD1 (6 bases). V dropped 4 bases and J dropped 0 bases, with 13 bases sitting between them. Germline V lookup: CDR1 ENHRY, CDR2 SYGVKD. The CDR3 spans 16 residues.